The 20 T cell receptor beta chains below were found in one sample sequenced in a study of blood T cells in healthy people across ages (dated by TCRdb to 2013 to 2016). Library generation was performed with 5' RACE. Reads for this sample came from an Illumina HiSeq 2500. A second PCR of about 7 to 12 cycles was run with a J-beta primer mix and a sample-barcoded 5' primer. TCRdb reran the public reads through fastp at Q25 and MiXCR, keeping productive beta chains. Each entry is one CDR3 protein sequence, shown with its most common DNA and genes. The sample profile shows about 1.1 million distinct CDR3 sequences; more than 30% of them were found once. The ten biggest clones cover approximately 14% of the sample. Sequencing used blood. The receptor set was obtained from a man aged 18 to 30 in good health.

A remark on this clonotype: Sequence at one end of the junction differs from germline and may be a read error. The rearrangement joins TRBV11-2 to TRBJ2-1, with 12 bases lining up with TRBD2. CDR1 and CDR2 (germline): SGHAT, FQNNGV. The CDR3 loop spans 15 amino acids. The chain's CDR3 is CACSYLAGGDNEQFF. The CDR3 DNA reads TGTGCCTGCAGCTACCTAGCGGGGGGGGACAATGAGCAGTTCTTC.

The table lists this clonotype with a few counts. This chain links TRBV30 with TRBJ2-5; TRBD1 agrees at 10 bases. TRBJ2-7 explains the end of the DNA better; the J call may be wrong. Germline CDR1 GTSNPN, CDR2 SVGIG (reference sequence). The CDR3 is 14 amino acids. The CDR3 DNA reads TGTGCCTGGAGTGGAGGGACAGGGGACTACGAGCAGTACTTC. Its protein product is CAWSGGTGDYEQYF.

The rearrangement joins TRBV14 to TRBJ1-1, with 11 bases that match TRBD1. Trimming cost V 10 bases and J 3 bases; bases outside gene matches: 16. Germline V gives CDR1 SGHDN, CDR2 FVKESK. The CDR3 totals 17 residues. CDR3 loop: CATRRWTGGIRDTEAFF. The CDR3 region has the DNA TGTGCCACCAGAAGATGGACAGGGGGCATAAGAGACACTGAAGCTTTCTTT.

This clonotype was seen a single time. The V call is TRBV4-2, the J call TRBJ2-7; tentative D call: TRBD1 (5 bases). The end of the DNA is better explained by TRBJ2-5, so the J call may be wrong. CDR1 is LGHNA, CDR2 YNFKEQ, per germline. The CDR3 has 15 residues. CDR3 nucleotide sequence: TGTGCCAGCAGCCAAGACGCCTGGGGCACAGAGACCCAGTACTTC. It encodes CASSQDAWGTETQYF.

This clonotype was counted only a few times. The CDR3 region is CSAPAGLSTDTQYF. DNA of the CDR3: TGCAGTGCCCCTGCGGGCCTTAGCACAGATACGCAGTATTTT. The chain recombines TRBV20-1 with TRBJ2-3, with D perhaps TRBD2 (5 bases). The CDR3 sequence is 14 residues long. The germline V gene has CDR1 DFQATT and CDR2 SNEGSKA (reference sequence). Trimming took off 6 bases at V and 0 bases at J, with 13 bases between the two ends.

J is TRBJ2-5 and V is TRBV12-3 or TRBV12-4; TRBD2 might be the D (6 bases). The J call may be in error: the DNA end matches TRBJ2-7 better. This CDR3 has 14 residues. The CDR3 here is CASTDQAGLYEQYF. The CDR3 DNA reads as TGTGCCAGCACCGATCAGGCGGGATTATACGAGCAGTACTTC.

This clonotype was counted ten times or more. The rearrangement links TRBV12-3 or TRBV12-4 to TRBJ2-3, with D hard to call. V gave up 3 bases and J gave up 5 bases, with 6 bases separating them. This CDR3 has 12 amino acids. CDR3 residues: CASSFPLDTQYF. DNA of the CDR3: TGTGCCAGCAGTTTCCCGCTAGATACGCAGTATTTT.

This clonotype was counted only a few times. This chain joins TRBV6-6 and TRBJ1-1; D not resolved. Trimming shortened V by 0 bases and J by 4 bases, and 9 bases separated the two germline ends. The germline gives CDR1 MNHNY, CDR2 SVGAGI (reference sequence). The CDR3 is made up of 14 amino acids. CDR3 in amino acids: CASSYSGITTEAFF. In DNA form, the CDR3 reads TGTGCCAGCAGTTACTCGGGGATAACCACTGAAGCTTTCTTT.

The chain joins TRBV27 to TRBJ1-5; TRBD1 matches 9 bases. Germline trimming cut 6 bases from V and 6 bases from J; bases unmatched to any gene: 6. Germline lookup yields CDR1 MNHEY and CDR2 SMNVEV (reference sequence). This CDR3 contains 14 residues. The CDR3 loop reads CASRPPGQGQPQHF. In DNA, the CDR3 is TGTGCCAGCAGACCTCCGGGACAGGGTCAGCCCCAGCATTTT.

The CDR3 nucleotides are TGCAGTGCCCATGGCATGGGAGACTATGGCTACACCTTC. Its protein is CSAHGMGDYGYTF. The chain couples TRBV20-1 to TRBJ1-2, with D unclear. The CDR3 consists of 13 residues. In germline, CDR1 is DFQATT, CDR2 SNEGSKA (reference sequence). Trimming cost V 6 bases and J 3 bases, with 14 bases left between them.

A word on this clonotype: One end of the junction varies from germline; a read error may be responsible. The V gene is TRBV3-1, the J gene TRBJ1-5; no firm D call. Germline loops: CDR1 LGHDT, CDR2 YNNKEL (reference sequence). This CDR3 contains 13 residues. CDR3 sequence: CASSQGSTQPQHF. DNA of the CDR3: TGTGCCAGCAGCCAAGGTAGCACTCAGCCCCAGCATTTT.

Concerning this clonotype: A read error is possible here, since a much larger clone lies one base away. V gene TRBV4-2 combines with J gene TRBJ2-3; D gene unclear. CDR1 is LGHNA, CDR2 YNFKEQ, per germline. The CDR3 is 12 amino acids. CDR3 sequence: CAGSLLTDTQYF. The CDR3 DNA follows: TGTGCCGGCAGCCTTCTCACAGATACGCAGTATTTT.

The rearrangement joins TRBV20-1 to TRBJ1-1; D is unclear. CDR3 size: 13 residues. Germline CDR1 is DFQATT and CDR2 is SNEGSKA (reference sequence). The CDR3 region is CTTGGGRGTEAFF. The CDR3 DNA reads TGCACCACGGGCGGAGGGCGCGGAACTGAAGCTTTCTTT.

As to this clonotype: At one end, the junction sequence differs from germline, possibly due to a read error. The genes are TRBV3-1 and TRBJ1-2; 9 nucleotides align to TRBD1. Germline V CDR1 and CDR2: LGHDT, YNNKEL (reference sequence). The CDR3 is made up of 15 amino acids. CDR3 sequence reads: CASSQAGQGTYGYTF. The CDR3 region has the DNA TGCGCCAGCAGCCAAGCCGGACAGGGGACCTATGGCTACACCTTC.

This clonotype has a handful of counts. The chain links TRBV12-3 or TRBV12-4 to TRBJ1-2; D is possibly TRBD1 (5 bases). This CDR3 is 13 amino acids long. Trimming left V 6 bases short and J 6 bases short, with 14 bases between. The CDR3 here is CASSAGLADGYTF. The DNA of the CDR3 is TGTGCCAGCAGCGCAGGGTTGGCTGATGGCTACACCTTC.

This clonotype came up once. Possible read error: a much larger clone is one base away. The CDR3 reads CASYKLDRLDTQYF. The CDR3 nucleotides are TGTGCCAGCTATAAGCTTGACAGACTAGATACGCAGTATTTT. The chain has TRBV12-3 or TRBV12-4 and TRBJ2-3; D possibly corresponds to TRBD1 (5 bases). This CDR3 spans 14 amino acids. V lost 8 bases and J 5 bases, leaving 17 bases between the germline ends.

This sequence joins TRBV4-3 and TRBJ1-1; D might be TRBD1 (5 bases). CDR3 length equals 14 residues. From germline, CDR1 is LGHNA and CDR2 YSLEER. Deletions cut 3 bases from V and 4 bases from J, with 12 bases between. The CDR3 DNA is TGCGCCAGCAGCCACTCCGTCGGGGGCACTGAAGCTTTCTTT. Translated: CASSHSVGGTEAFF.

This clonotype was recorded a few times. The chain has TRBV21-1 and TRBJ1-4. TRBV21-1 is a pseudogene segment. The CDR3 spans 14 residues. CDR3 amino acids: CASTYSVTNEKLFF. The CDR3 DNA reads TGTGCCAGCACCTACAGCGTTACTAATGAAAAACTGTTTTTT.

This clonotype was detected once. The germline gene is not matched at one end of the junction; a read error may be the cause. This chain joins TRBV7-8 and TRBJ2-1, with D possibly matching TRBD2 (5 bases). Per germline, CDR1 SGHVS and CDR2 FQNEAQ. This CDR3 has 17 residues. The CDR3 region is CASSLELGSSSYDEQFF. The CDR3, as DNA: TGTGCCAGCAGCTTAGAACTGGGGAGCAGCTCCTACGATGAGCAGTTCTTC.

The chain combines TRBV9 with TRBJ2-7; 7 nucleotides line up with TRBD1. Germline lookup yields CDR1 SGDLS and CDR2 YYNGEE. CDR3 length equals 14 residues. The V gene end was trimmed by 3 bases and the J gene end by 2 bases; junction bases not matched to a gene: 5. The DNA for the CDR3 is TGTGCCAGCAGCGGGGGGACAGCGCCCTACGAGCAGTACTTC. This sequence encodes CASSGGTAPYEQYF.